One and the same sample provided the 16 T cell receptor beta chains below, sequenced in a study of regulatory T cells in long-lasting Graves disease. Time point noted: newly diagnosed GD, antithyroid drugs for less than 3 months. From PBMCs, RNA was extracted and then used to make the TCR library. iRepertoire HTBI primers and Arm-PCR of CDR3 regions built TCR beta libraries. Each CDR3 protein is one row after TCRdb ran MiXCR on the multiplex PCR reads. The table has approximately 400,000 distinct CDR3 sequences, under 15% seen once. This sample was shared with a second study, whose subject was T cells in Graves' hyperthyroidism and ophthalmopathy.

The input for sequencing was peripheral blood mononuclear cells (PBMCs), taken at new diagnosis, from a patient treated with antithyroid drugs. These receptors were obtained from a young woman with Graves disease.

This clonotype was counted many times. The rearrangement joins TRBV6-5 to TRBJ2-2; D remains ambiguous. The CDR3 runs to 14 residues. Germline V CDR1 and CDR2: MNHEY, SVGAGI. V was pared by 0 bases and J by 4 bases, with 6 bases between. The CDR3 sequence is CASSYSRRTGELFF. The CDR3 DNA reads as TGTGCCAGCAGTTACTCGAGGCGCACCGGGGAGCTGTTTTTT.

Turning to this clonotype: A single base separates this from a much larger clone, so it may be a read error. V and J are TRBV24-1 and TRBJ2-1, with D possibly being TRBD1 (5 bases). This CDR3 is 17 amino acids long. Germline V lookup: CDR1 KGHDR, CDR2 SFDVKD. The CDR3 sequence: CATSDSGHSRPYNEQSF. The CDR3 DNA follows: TGTGCCACCAGTGATTCCGGACACTCCAGGCCATACAATGAGCAGTCCTTC.

This clonotype came up many times. The chain links TRBV28 to TRBJ1-1; tentatively, D is TRBD1 (5 bases). Germline-derived CDR1 and CDR2 are MDHEN and SYDVKM. The V end lost 3 bases, the J end lost 5 bases, and 13 bases lay between the germline ends. There are 14 residues in the CDR3. CDR3 DNA: TGTGCCAGCAGTTTGAGGGGTCGCAATACTGAAGCTTTCTTT. Encoded protein: CASSLRGRNTEAFF. The variable domain in full, with the rest retrieved from reference TRBV28 and TRBJ1-1, is DVKVTQSSRYLVKRTGEKVFLECVQDMDHENMFWYRQDPGLGLRLIYFSYDVKMKEKGDIPEGYSVSREKKERFSLILESASTNQTSMYLCASSLRGRNTEAFFGQGTRLTVV.

The sample holds many counts of this clonotype. The chain is built from TRBV2 and TRBJ2-2; 8 nucleotides line up with TRBD2. CDR3 size: 17 residues. With 1 base clipped from V and 1 base from J, the junction kept 5 bases outside the gene matches. From germline, CDR1 is SNHLY and CDR2 FYNNEI. The CDR3 protein is CASSEELAAGNTGELFF. The DNA of the CDR3 is TGTGCCAGCAGTGAAGAACTAGCGGCAGGGAACACCGGGGAGCTGTTTTTT.

This clonotype has ten or more counts. The genes are TRBV27 and TRBJ2-5; D is uncertain. Germline V gene data show CDR1 as MNHEY and CDR2 as SMNVEV (reference sequence). The CDR3 is made up of 11 amino acids. With 6 bases removed from V and 5 bases from J, the gap between germline ends came to 7 bases. Here the CDR3 reads CASSLGETQYF. CDR3 DNA sequence: TGTGCCAGCAGCTTAGGGGAGACCCAGTACTTC.

This clonotype was counted only a few times. A junction end diverges from the germline sequence, so it may reflect a read error. The chain has TRBV20-1 and TRBJ2-7; 8 bases fit TRBD1. Germline V gene lookup returns CDR1 DFQATT and CDR2 SNEGSKA (reference sequence). CDR3 length: 12 residues. Here the CDR3 DNA reads TGCAGTGCCGACAGGGGTTCCTACGGGCAGTACTTC. Amino acids: CSADRGSYGQYF.

In this sample, this clonotype turned up many times. J is TRBJ2-2 and V is TRBV11-2; D is unclear. The CDR3 spans 13 residues. Germline V gene data show CDR1 as SGHAT and CDR2 as FQNNGV. V shed 3 bases and J shed 3 bases, with 5 bases lying between them. DNA of the CDR3: TGTGCCAGCAGCTTCGCGGACACCGGGGAGCTGTTTTTT. Translated, it gives CASSFADTGELFF.

This clonotype appeared a single time. V usage is TRBV4-3 and J usage is TRBJ1-1; D remains unclear. The CDR3 loop spans 13 amino acids. Trimming took off 3 bases at V and 7 bases at J, with 12 bases between the two ends. Germline CDR1 reads LGHNA; CDR2 reads YSLEER. The CDR3 nucleotides are TGCGCCAGCAGCCACTTACAAGCACTTGAAGCTTTCTTT. This gives the protein CASSHLQALEAFF.

This clonotype was observed a handful of times. The V call is TRBV19, the J call TRBJ2-3; 8 bases align to TRBD1. Germline loops: CDR1 LNHDA, CDR2 SQIVND (reference sequence). This CDR3 has 15 residues. With 9 bases clipped from V and 1 base from J, the junction kept 9 bases outside the gene matches. The CDR3 region has the DNA TGTGCCAGCAAGGAGACAGGGGCCGGCACAGATACGCAGTATTTT. Its translation is CASKETGAGTDTQYF.

This clonotype was counted many times. This sequence joins TRBV2 and TRBJ2-1; TRBD2 agrees at 9 bases. J was trimmed by 2 bases and V by 7 bases; bases with no gene match: 9. The CDR3 totals 16 residues. CDR1 and CDR2 from the germline V gene are SNHLY and FYNNEI. The CDR3 sequence: CASNQLAGLTYNEQFF. The CDR3 DNA reads TGTGCCAGCAACCAACTAGCGGGTCTAACCTACAATGAGCAGTTCTTC.

There are a few counts of this clonotype. A much larger clone differs from this one at a single base, so this may be a read error. The CDR3 does not end in the conserved phenylalanine or tryptophan, so this is likely a read error. The V call is TRBV28, the J call TRBJ2-5; 8 bases are a match to TRBD1. Germline-derived CDR1 and CDR2 are MDHEN and SYDVKM. This CDR3 has 15 amino acids. V shed 3 bases, J shed 5 bases, and the junction held 8 bases outside the gene matches. The chain's CDR3 is CASSFTGGSEETQYL. CDR3 nucleotide sequence: TGTGCCAGCAGTTTCACAGGGGGATCAGAGGAGACCCAGTACCTC.

This clonotype was seen ten or more times. This chain uses TRBV7-9 with TRBJ2-3, with 8 bases lining up with TRBD2. This CDR3 has 19 amino acids. V was pared by 2 bases and J by 8 bases, with 21 bases of the junction left unmatched. In germline, CDR1 is SEHNR, CDR2 FQNEAQ (reference sequence). The DNA for the CDR3 is TGTGCCAGCAGCTTAAAGTTACCCGGACGGGGGGGGCTTCACGTTACGCAGTATTTT. Its protein is CASSLKLPGRGGLHVTQYF.

Many counts were recorded for this clonotype. J is TRBJ1-1 and V is TRBV20-1; D perhaps matches TRBD1 (6 bases). The V and J ends lost 3 bases and 3 bases respectively, with 17 bases between them. This CDR3 region has 15 residues. Germline CDR1 DFQATT, CDR2 SNEGSKA (reference sequence). The CDR3 DNA reads as TGCAGTGCTAGTTCAAGGGATTCAGGGGACACTGAAGCTTTCTTT. Its translation: CSASSRDSGDTEAFF.

This clonotype has ten or more counts. The chain combines TRBV2 with TRBJ2-1; 8 bases line up with TRBD1. V shed 4 bases and J 8 bases; nucleotides not matched to a gene: 22. Germline V gene lookup returns CDR1 SNHLY and CDR2 FYNNEI. CDR3 length: 19 amino acids. The CDR3 spells CASSVQGAKTGDGGDEQFF. The CDR3, as DNA: TGTGCCAGCAGTGTCCAGGGGGCGAAGACTGGGGATGGGGGCGATGAGCAGTTCTTC.

This chain joins TRBV6-5 and TRBJ2-4; TRBD1 is a possible D gene (6 bases). This CDR3 is 15 amino acids long. The germline V and J ends were trimmed by 4 bases and 1 base, with 11 bases remaining between them. CDR1 is MNHEY and CDR2 is SVGAGI in the germline V gene. The CDR3, as DNA: TGTGCCAGCAGTTCAGGGGCGGGTGCCAAAAACATTCAGTACTTC. Translation gives CASSSGAGAKNIQYF.

A few counts support this clonotype. This chain joins TRBV2 and TRBJ2-6, with 8 bases matching TRBD1. The CDR3 is made up of 18 amino acids. V lost 7 bases to trimming and J lost 0 bases; unmatched junction nucleotides: 11. Looked up from germline, CDR1 is SNHLY and CDR2 is FYNNEI. This CDR3 is CASTRQGSSRSGANVLTF. As DNA, the CDR3 is TGTGCCAGCACCCGACAGGGGAGCAGTCGCTCTGGGGCCAACGTCCTGACTTTC.